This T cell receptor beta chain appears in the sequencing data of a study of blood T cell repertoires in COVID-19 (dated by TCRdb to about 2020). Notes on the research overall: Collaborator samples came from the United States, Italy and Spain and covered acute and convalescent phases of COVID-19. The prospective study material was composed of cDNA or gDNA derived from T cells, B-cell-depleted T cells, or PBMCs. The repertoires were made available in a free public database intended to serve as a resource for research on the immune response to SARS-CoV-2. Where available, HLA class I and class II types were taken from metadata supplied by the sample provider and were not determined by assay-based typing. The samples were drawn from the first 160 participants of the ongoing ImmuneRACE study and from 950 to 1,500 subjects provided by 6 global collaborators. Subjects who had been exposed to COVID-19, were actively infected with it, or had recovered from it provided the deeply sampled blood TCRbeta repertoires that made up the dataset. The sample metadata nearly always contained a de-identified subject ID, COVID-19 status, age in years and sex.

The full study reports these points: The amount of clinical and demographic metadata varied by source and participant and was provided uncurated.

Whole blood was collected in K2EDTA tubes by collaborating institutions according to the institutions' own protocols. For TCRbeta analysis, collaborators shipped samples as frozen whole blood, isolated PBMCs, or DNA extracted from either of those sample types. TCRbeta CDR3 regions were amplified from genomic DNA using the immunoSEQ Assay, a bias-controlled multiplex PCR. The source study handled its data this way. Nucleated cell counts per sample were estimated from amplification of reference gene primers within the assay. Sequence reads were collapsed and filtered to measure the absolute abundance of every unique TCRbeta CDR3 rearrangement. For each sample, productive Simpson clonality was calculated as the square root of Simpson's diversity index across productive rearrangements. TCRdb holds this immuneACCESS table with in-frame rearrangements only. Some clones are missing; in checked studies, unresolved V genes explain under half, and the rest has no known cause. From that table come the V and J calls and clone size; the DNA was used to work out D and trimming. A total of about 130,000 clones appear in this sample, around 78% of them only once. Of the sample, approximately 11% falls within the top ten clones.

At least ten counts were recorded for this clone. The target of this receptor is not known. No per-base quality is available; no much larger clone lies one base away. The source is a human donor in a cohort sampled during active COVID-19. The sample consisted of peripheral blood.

The DNA reads TGCAGCGTTTTGAGGTGGGGGCAGTCCTACGAGCAGTACTTC. Its translation reads: CSVLRWGQSYEQYF. The rearrangement combines TRBV29-1 with TRBJ2-7; TRBD1 is possibly the D segment (6 matching bases). The CDR3, cysteine through phenylalanine, is 14 amino acids long. This entry keeps only the CDR3 DNA: 42 bases, framed from base 1. Trimming at the junction amounts to 5 bases on V and 1 base on J, and the germline ends lie 15 bases apart. Looking up the germline V gene yields CDR1 SQVTM and CDR2 ANQGSEA.